A single sample gave rise to the 21 T cell receptor beta chains below, sequenced in a study of T cells in Graves' hyperthyroidism and ophthalmopathy. Amplified TCR beta CDR3 regions came from RNA transcripts. The study used the HTBI primer set for a first-round RT-PCR of the TCR CDR3. TCRdb re-called the multiplex PCR reads with MiXCR, one entry per CDR3 protein. The sample holds approximately 720,000 distinct CDR3 sequences, around 20% seen once. The sequencing sample was made of blood. The receptors originated from a woman aged 45-65 years with Graves' hyperthyroidism that later progressed to Graves' ophthalmopathy.

This clonotype was counted ten times or more. V is TRBV5-1 and J is TRBJ1-5; 10 bases are a match to TRBD1. Unmatched junction bases numbered 7, after V lost 5 bases and J lost 5 bases. In germline, CDR1 is SGHRS, CDR2 YFSETQ. There are 15 residues in the CDR3. The CDR3 is CASSPGTGDYQPQHF. Here the CDR3 DNA reads TGCGCCAGCAGTCCCGGGACAGGGGATTATCAGCCCCAGCATTTT.

This clonotype has ten or more counts. The J gene is TRBJ1-1, the V gene TRBV3-1; D is unclear. CDR1 is LGHDT, CDR2 YNNKEL, per germline (reference sequence). V lost 0 bases and J 6 bases, leaving 11 bases between the germline ends. The CDR3 totals 14 residues. DNA of the CDR3: TGTGCCAGCAGCCAAGATACGGGGAAGGCTGAAGCTTTCTTT. Residues: CASSQDTGKAEAFF.

This clonotype appeared a few times. This chain uses TRBV2 with TRBJ2-2, with D hard to call. The CDR3 has 15 amino acids. Germline V gives CDR1 SNHLY, CDR2 FYNNEI. V shed 3 bases and J shed 4 bases, with 12 bases lying between them. The DNA for the CDR3 is TGTGCCAGCAGTGAGGGCAGGCTCGGCACCGGGGAGCTGTTTTTT. It encodes CASSEGRLGTGELFF.

The table lists this clonotype with many counts. This sequence joins TRBV12-3 or TRBV12-4 and TRBJ1-5, with 10 bases matching TRBD1. V gave up 6 bases and J gave up 6 bases; unmatched junction bases: 8. CDR3 length: 15 amino acids. Written as DNA, the CDR3 is TGTGCCAGCAGCCTAACCGGGACAGGGGTTCAGCCCCAGCATTTT. This codes for CASSLTGTGVQPQHF.

This clonotype turned up a few times. The chain carries TRBV7-3 and TRBJ2-1; a possible D gene is TRBD2 (5 bases). This CDR3 is 15 amino acids long. Germline values: CDR1 SGHTA, CDR2 FQGTGA. Trimming took off 5 bases at V and 6 bases at J, with 17 bases between the two ends. The CDR3 loop is CASSPLSVKSNEQFF. CDR3 bases: TGTGCCAGCAGCCCGCTTAGCGTCAAGAGCAATGAGCAGTTCTTC.

The chain uses TRBV24-1 and TRBJ2-5; TRBD1 matches at 7 bases. The CDR3 spans 14 residues. Trimming cost V 4 bases and J 5 bases; bases outside gene matches: 6. CDR1 is KGHDR and CDR2 is SFDVKD in the germline V gene. As DNA, the CDR3 is TGTGCCACCAGTGACCGTACAGGGGTGGAGACCCAGTACTTC. Translating gives CATSDRTGVETQYF.

Ten or more counts support this clonotype. J is TRBJ2-5 and V is TRBV20-1; D call uncertain. The CDR3 extends over 11 amino acids. Trimming took off 3 bases at V and 2 bases at J, with 4 bases between the two ends. Germline CDR1 DFQATT, CDR2 SNEGSKA (reference sequence). CDR3 residues: CSARTQETQYF. The CDR3 DNA reads as TGCAGTGCTAGGACGCAAGAGACCCAGTACTTC.

With regard to this clonotype: Relative to the germline gene, one junction end is altered; a read error may explain this. The chain links TRBV10-3 to TRBJ2-5; D is uncertain. CDR3 size: 12 residues. Germline values: CDR1 ENHRY, CDR2 SYGVKD. CDR3 bases: TGTGCCAGCAGTTGCGCTATGAAGACCCAGTACTTC. Protein sequence: CASSCAMKTQYF.

The chain has TRBV5-1 and TRBJ1-5; 9 nucleotides agree with TRBD1. The junction had 5 bases not matched to a gene; V was cut back by 4 bases and J by 6 bases. The CDR3 consists of 14 residues. From germline, CDR1 is SGHRS and CDR2 YFSETQ. CDR3 sequence reads: CASSDGTGIQPQHF. Written as DNA, the CDR3 is TGCGCCAGCAGCGACGGGACAGGGATTCAGCCCCAGCATTTT.

The chain carries TRBV12-3 or TRBV12-4 and TRBJ2-7; D is tentatively TRBD1 or TRBD2 (6 bases each). V was shortened by 5 bases and J by 4 bases, with 15 bases between the two germline ends. CDR3 length equals 14 residues. The CDR3 region has the DNA TGTGCCAGCAGTCAAAGGGGGGTCACATACGAGCAGTACTTC. This codes for CASSQRGVTYEQYF.

This clonotype occurred many times. This sequence joins TRBV3-1 and TRBJ1-1; D is undetermined. This CDR3 has 13 residues. V was clipped by 0 bases and J by 4 bases, with 6 bases between them. CDR1 and CDR2 (germline): LGHDT, YNNKEL (reference sequence). CDR3 sequence reads: CASSQDLFTEAFF. Here the CDR3 DNA reads TGTGCCAGCAGCCAAGATTTATTCACTGAAGCTTTCTTT.

This clonotype occurred a few times. The genes are TRBV6-1 and TRBJ1-5; TRBD1 matches at 7 bases. The CDR3 is 17 residues long. Trimming cost V 4 bases and J 0 bases; bases outside gene matches: 9. Germline V gene lookup returns CDR1 MNHNS and CDR2 SASEGT. The CDR3 DNA reads as TGTGCCAGCAGTGCGACAGGGAACTTTTATAGCAATCAGCCCCAGCATTTT. It specifies CASSATGNFYSNQPQHF.

This clonotype was seen a handful of times. The chain links TRBV2 to TRBJ2-5, with 8 bases aligning to TRBD2. CDR1 SNHLY and CDR2 FYNNEI come from the germline V gene. V shed 6 bases, J shed 3 bases, and the junction held 6 bases outside the gene matches. The CDR3 covers 14 residues. CDR3 in amino acids: CASRAGGRKETQYF. In nucleotides, the CDR3 is TGTGCCAGCAGGGCGGGGGGCCGGAAAGAGACCCAGTACTTC.

At least ten counts were recorded for this clonotype. The chain carries TRBV12-3 or TRBV12-4 and TRBJ1-6; unclear D gene. This CDR3 spans 14 amino acids. V was clipped by 2 bases and J by 7 bases, with 9 bases between them. As DNA, the CDR3 is TGTGCCAGCAGTTTAAGGGCCGAGAATTCACCCCTCCACTTT. The encoded protein is CASSLRAENSPLHF.

With respect to this clonotype: Sequence at one end of the junction differs from germline and may be a read error. The chain couples TRBV10-1 to TRBJ2-3; D is unclear. From germline, CDR1 is WNHNN and CDR2 SYGVQD (reference sequence). The CDR3 contains 13 residues. CDR3 DNA: TGCGCCAGCAATGAGTCATTAACAGATACGCAGTATTTT. This sequence encodes CASNESLTDTQYF.

In this sample, this clonotype turned up many times. This chain links TRBV12-3 or TRBV12-4 with TRBJ2-7; D not certain. This CDR3 spans 13 amino acids. The V gene lost 3 bases and the J gene lost 6 bases, with 12 bases spanning the gap. The CDR3 sequence is CASSLSHGGEQYF. The CDR3 DNA sequence: TGTGCCAGCAGTTTGTCCCACGGTGGCGAGCAGTACTTC.

In its sample, this clonotype was seen many times. The chain combines TRBV27 with TRBJ2-5; the D call may be TRBD1 or TRBD2 (6 bases each). This CDR3 has 13 residues. Germline CDR1 reads MNHEY; CDR2 reads SMNVEV (reference sequence). V lost 7 bases and J lost 3, with 12 bases in between. The CDR3: CASMEGGKETQYF. CDR3 sequence (DNA): TGTGCCAGCATGGAGGGGGGAAAAGAGACCCAGTACTTC.

The sample holds many counts of this clonotype. This chain links TRBV6-1 with TRBJ1-2; 8 nucleotides agree with TRBD1. The CDR3 loop spans 14 amino acids. Germline V gene sequence: CDR1 MNHNS, CDR2 SASEGT. Trimming at V came to 6 bases and at J to 3 bases, leaving 6 bases not matched to a gene. The CDR3 DNA reads as TGTGCCAGCAGACTCAGGGGGCTGGACTATGGCTACACCTTC. As protein: CASRLRGLDYGYTF.

This clonotype was detected a few times. This chain uses TRBV2 with TRBJ1-5; possible D gene TRBD1, 6 bases. The CDR3 spans 18 residues. The V gene's germline CDR1 is SNHLY and CDR2 FYNNEI. Trimming pared 4 bases from V and 3 bases from J, leaving 22 bases between. CDR3 DNA: TGTGCCAGCAGTGGAAGGGGTTCGGGGGGCCGGATCAATCAGCCCCAGCATTTT. Its translation: CASSGRGSGGRINQPQHF.

The genes are TRBV4-1 and TRBJ2-1, with 9 bases that match TRBD2. V lost 0 bases and J lost 7; bases outside the gene matches: 7. From germline, CDR1 is MGHRA and CDR2 YSYEKL. The CDR3 has 16 residues. CDR3 sequence reads: CASSQDRRGGRNEQFF. CDR3 DNA: TGCGCCAGCAGCCAAGATAGGCGGGGGGGCCGGAATGAGCAGTTCTTC.

This clonotype was found many times. The rearrangement uses TRBV7-2 and TRBJ2-7; possibly TRBD1 for D (5 bases). This CDR3 comprises 15 residues. The V end lost 4 bases, the J end lost 2 bases, and 15 bases lay between the germline ends. Looked up from germline, CDR1 is SGHTA and CDR2 is FQGNSA. The CDR3 DNA reads TGTGCCAGCAGCTCGAACGTCAGGGTCCCCTACGAGCAGTACTTC. Its translation: CASSSNVRVPYEQYF.